In this sample, the clone carrying this TCR beta chain turned up a few times. These data originate in a study of OX40 agonist ivuxolimab in advanced cancers. In the study overall: The drug used for patients, ivuxolimab, was an agonistic anti-OX40 (CD134) antibody.

V dropped 4 bases and J dropped 2; count of bases not matched to a gene: 19. The V gene's germline CDR1 is SGHVS and CDR2 FNYEAQ. The length of the CDR3 is 21 residues. Produced via immunoSEQ multiplex PCR; TCRdb's table is partial and in-frame only. Of approximately 17,000 clones listed, just over 70% are singletons. The chain recombines TRBV7-6 with TRBJ2-3; TRBD1 aligns across 12 bases. This specimen was CD4+ or CD8+ T cells sorted from blood, taken in a trial of the OX40 agonist ivuxolimab. The clonotype comes from an adult with an advanced solid tumor such as melanoma, head and neck, liver or kidney cancer. The CDR3 region has the DNA TGTGCCAGCAGCTCCGTATTAGGGACAGGGGGCCCTAGCGTCCCCACAGATACGCAGTATTTT. Translation gives CASSSVLGTGGPSVPTDTQYF.